The present T cell receptor beta chain was sequenced within a study of Ad26.COV2.S vaccination and SARS-CoV-2 variants. Study-wide context: Once or twice, 56 days apart, Ad26.COV2.S was delivered intramuscularly.

Clones were read by immunoSEQ multiplex PCR, and TCRdb kept only the in-frame ones, dropping some. Among 350,000 to 450,000 clones listed, around 92% were seen once. This CDR3 is built from 16 residues. The V gene's germline CDR1 is SGHDN and CDR2 FVKESK. J gave up 4 bases and V 4 bases, and 9 bases lay outside the gene matches. Treatment reported: around 19 received Ad26.COV2.S at low or high dose, single or two shots; 5 received placebo; per-sample allocation not given. Day 63 after the first injection of vaccine or placebo was the sampling time. The sequence was obtained from a person aged 18-65 years who received the Ad26.COV2.S COVID-19 vaccine or a placebo. The chain carries TRBV14 and TRBJ2-5, with 10 bases fitting TRBD1. The input for sequencing was peripheral blood, taken in a trial of Ad26.COV2.S vaccine versus placebo. The CDR3 DNA reads as TGTGCCAGCAGCCTATCGGGACAGGGGACGGGAGAGACCCAGTACTTC. The encoded protein is CASSLSGQGTGETQYF.